This T cell receptor beta chain was observed in a study of blood T cell repertoires in COVID-19 (dated by TCRdb to about 2020). About the full investigation: Samples covering the acute and convalescent phases of COVID-19 were provided by collaborators in the United States, Italy and Spain. The repertoires were released in a freely available public database meant as a resource for research on the immune response to SARS-CoV-2. Subjects who had been exposed to COVID-19, were actively infected with it, or had recovered from it provided the deeply sampled blood TCRbeta repertoires that made up the dataset. Sample metadata almost always included a de-identified subject ID, COVID-19 status, age in years and sex. The material from the prospective study consisted of cDNA or gDNA derived from T cells, B-cell-depleted T cells, or PBMCs. Samples were obtained from the ongoing ImmuneRACE study (first 160 participants) and from over 1,000 subjects provided by 6 global collaborators. Where HLA class I and class II types were available, the types were taken from metadata supplied by the sample provider, not from assay-based typing.

V is shortened by 2 bases, J by 7 bases, and the region joining them spans 9 bases. Measured from the cysteine to the phenylalanine, the CDR3 is 13 residues long. Solely the CDR3 DNA is kept, with 39 bases framed from the first base. From a lookup of the germline V gene, CDR1 and CDR2 are MNHEY and SVGEGT. As concerns this clone: Its antigen is not yet known. Per-base qualities were not stored, and no clone one base away is much larger.

The immunoSEQ Assay, a bias-controlled multiplex PCR, was used to amplify TCRbeta CDR3 regions from genomic DNA. As for the authors' bioinformatics: The number of nucleated cells in each sample was estimated by amplification of reference gene primers within the assay. To quantify the absolute abundance of each unique TCRbeta CDR3 rearrangement, sequence reads were collapsed and filtered. For each sample, productive Simpson clonality was calculated as the square root of Simpson's diversity index over productive rearrangements. Imported from immuneACCESS, the table was reduced by TCRdb to in-frame sequences with V and J called. These copies leave out some clones; in studies compared against another copy, an unresolved V gene accounts for under half, and the cause of the remainder is not known. The V and J calls and clone size were taken over from that table, and D and trimming were inferred from the DNA. Within this sample are about 150,000 clones, with 85% to 90% of them counted one time only. The ten largest clones represent roughly 12% of the sample.

General findings and caveats noted by the study authors: The amount of clinical and demographic metadata varied by source and participant and was provided uncurated.

At one collaborating source in Seattle, patients were enrolled during active infection and were followed longitudinally through the course of disease. Each collaborating institution followed its own protocols to collect whole blood in K2EDTA tubes. Collaborator samples were shipped for TCRbeta analysis as frozen whole blood, isolated PBMCs, or DNA extracted from either sample type. The receptor was derived from a man aged 18 to 30 with COVID-19, enrolled during active disease. The chain couples TRBV6-2 or TRBV6-3 to TRBJ2-1; a tentative D match to TRBD1 spans 6 bases. The sample was peripheral blood. CDR3 sequence: CASSYLDRNEQFF. At the DNA level, the sequence is TGTGCCAGCAGTTACCTCGACAGGAATGAGCAGTTCTTC.